The clone carrying this T cell receptor beta chain has only a few counts. The whole isolated RNA underwent reverse transcription, so sequencing captured expressed TCRB transcripts. Clones were read by immunoSEQ multiplex PCR, and TCRdb kept only the in-frame ones, dropping some. The sample records about 180,000 clones, 10% to 15% being singletons. This specimen comes from a study of beta chain features in type 1 diabetes. Germline V gene sequence: CDR1 SGHTA, CDR2 FQGNSA. V was clipped by 3 bases and J by 7 bases; unmatched bases: 7. The CDR3 is 15 residues long. The sequenced sample consisted of central memory CD4+ T cells from blood. The clonotype comes from a woman aged 18-35 years in good health. This chain connects TRBV7-2 to TRBJ2-7; 12 positions agree with TRBD2. CDR3 nucleotides: TGTGCCAGCAGCTTGACTAGCGGGAGAAACAGGGAGCAGTACTTC. This encodes CASSLTSGRNREQYF.